This TCR beta chain was recorded in a study of vaccination effects on CD4 cells after COVID-19. Study at large: Of the BNT162b2 and mRNA-1273 vaccines, participants received two doses of one or the other.

Per germline, CDR1 LGHDT and CDR2 YNNKEL (reference sequence). Trimming pared 0 bases from V and 4 bases from J, leaving 13 bases between. The CDR3 totals 16 residues. Before any sequencing was done, the ViraFEST assay used viral peptide pools to expand antigen-specific CD4+ T cells. The culture ran for roughly ten days, and then CD4+ T cells were isolated. Prior SARS-CoV-2 infection was absent in the vaccine recipients, as shown by negative nucleocapsid antibodies. At days 3 and 7, half of the medium was exchanged for IL-2 medium. The data were produced by immunoSEQ multiplex PCR, yet TCRdb's version contains in-frame clones alone and is incomplete. The repertoire includes fewer than 25,000 clones, 71% of them detected once, and roughly an eighth sits in the top ten. Turning to this clone: Its antigen is unidentified.

Findings and limits, study-wide: In the late period after vaccination, infection- and vaccine-induced clones contracted markedly.

The genes are TRBV3-1 (or the pseudogene TRBV3-2) and TRBJ2-1; D is unresolved. This receptor was obtained from a human donor who received a COVID-19 vaccine. The sample was CD4+ T cells from PBMCs cultured with HCoV-OC43 spike peptides, taken before COVID-19 vaccination. As for subset: HCoV-OC43 spike overlapping peptide pool stimulation. CDR3 DNA sequence: TGTGCCAGCAGCCAAGATGCTAGTAAGCCTTACAATGAGCAGTTCTTC. Protein sequence: CASSQDASKPYNEQFF.